These T cell receptor beta chains were read from a single sample in a study of OX40 agonist ivuxolimab in advanced cancers. Repertoires were generated with immunoSEQ multiplex PCR, while TCRdb's copy carries only in-frame clones and drops some. The table records some 65,000 clones, roughly nine tenths of them present only once. Sequenced here: CD4+ or CD8+ T cells sorted from blood, sampled in a trial of the OX40 agonist ivuxolimab. The receptor set was obtained from an adult with an advanced solid tumor such as melanoma, head and neck, liver or kidney cancer. Both conserved end residues are part of each CDR3. A D gene is named only where the DNA matches it firmly. Clone size appears in some rows only: once, few, many, or a class for an expanded clone.

v_call	clone_size	d_call	j_call	cdr3_aa	cdr3_nt
TRBV7-9	NA	NA	TRBJ2-5	CASSSRGLLETQYF	TGTGCCAGCAGCTCGCGGGGACTCCTAGAGACCCAGTACTTC
TRBV7-9	once	NA	TRBJ1-1	CASGKTGLNTEAFF	TGTGCCAGCGGAAAGACGGGATTGAACACTGAAGCTTTCTTT
TRBV28	NA	NA	TRBJ2-1	CASRDVGNEQFF	TGTGCCAGCAGAGATGTCGGAAATGAGCAGTTCTTC
TRBV19	NA	NA	TRBJ1-1	CASSILDRSHTEAFF	TGTGCCAGTAGTATCTTGGACAGATCACACACTGAAGCTTTCTTT
TRBV21-1	NA	NA	TRBJ2-1	CASTSPLSGKSSYNEQFF	TGTGCCAGCACCTCCCCTTTGAGCGGGAAAAGCTCCTACAATGAGCAGTTCTTC
TRBV4-1	few	NA	TRBJ1-1	CASMGVGVNTEAFF	TGCGCCAGCATGGGGGTAGGTGTGAACACTGAAGCTTTCTTT
TRBV19	once	NA	TRBJ2-7	CASSIGWAEYEQYF	TGTGCCAGTAGTATAGGTTGGGCGGAGTACGAGCAGTACTTC
TRBV4-1	NA	NA	TRBJ1-2	CASSNRGRDFWGYTF	TGCGCCAGCAGCAACCGAGGACGGGACTTTTGGGGCTACACCTTC
TRBV30	NA	NA	TRBJ2-1	CAWRRQGYNEQFF	TGTGCCTGGAGGCGGCAGGGCTACAATGAGCAGTTCTTC
TRBV7-9	NA	NA	TRBJ2-5	CASSFPEGSETQYF	TGTGCCAGCAGCTTCCCTGAGGGTTCAGAGACCCAGTACTTC
TRBV27	NA	NA	TRBJ2-7	CASSPFAESGAYEQYF	TGTGCCAGCAGTCCCTTTGCTGAAAGCGGAGCCTACGAGCAGTACTTC